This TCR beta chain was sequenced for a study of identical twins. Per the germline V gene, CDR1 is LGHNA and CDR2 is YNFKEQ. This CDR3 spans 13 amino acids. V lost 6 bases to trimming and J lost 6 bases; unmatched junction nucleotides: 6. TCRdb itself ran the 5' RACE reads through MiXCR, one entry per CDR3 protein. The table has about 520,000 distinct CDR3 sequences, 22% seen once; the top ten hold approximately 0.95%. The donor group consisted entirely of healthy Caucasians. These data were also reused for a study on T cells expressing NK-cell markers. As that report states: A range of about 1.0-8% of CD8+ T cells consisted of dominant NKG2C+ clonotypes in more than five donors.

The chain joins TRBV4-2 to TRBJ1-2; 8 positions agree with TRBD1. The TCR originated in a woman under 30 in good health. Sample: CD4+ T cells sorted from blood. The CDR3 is CASRARGLDGYTF. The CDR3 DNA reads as TGTGCCAGCAGGGCCAGGGGGCTAGATGGCTACACCTTC.